These 14 T cell receptor beta chains were all obtained from the same sample, sequenced in a study of breast tumors, draining lymph nodes, adjacent tissues. TCRdb redid the calling of the multiplex PCR reads with MiXCR, one entry per CDR3 protein. Among fewer than 20,000 distinct CDR3 sequences, about 45% were seen once, and the ten largest hold 10% to 15%. The sample was tumor-adjacent breast tissue. These receptors were collected from a female donor with breast cancer. Some clones in this sample may be carry-over from other donors' samples.

The chain has TRBV5-1 and TRBJ2-3, with D possibly being TRBD1 (6 bases). Between the trimmed V and J ends, which lost 0 bases and 0 bases, there was a span of 8 bases. The CDR3 is made up of 15 amino acids. The germline CDR1 and CDR2 sequences are SGHRS and YFSETQ. The CDR3 coding sequence is TGCGCCAGCAGCTTGGGGCAGGGGAGCACAGATACGCAGTATTTT. Translated, it gives CASSLGQGSTDTQYF.

This clonotype was seen repeatedly, ten times or more. It is likely a read error, because the conserved phenylalanine at the end of the CDR3 is missing. This chain links TRBV19 with TRBJ2-5; 8 nucleotides line up with TRBD1. The CDR3 contains 16 residues. Trimming at V came to 6 bases and at J to 3 bases, leaving 12 bases not matched to a gene. Germline V gene sequence: CDR1 LNHDA, CDR2 SQIVND (reference sequence). The CDR3 coding sequence is TGTGCCAGTAGGCCTAGACCCGGGACAGGAGAAGAGACCCAGTACTCC. Residues: CASRPRPGTGEETQYS.

The chain employs TRBV20-1 and TRBJ1-2, with D unclear. V lost 0 bases, J lost 7 bases, and 24 bases lay in between. CDR1 DFQATT and CDR2 SNEGSKA come from the germline V gene (reference sequence). There are 17 residues in the CDR3. CDR3 sequence reads: CSARDVPSTTAIGGYTF. The CDR3 nucleotides are TGCAGTGCTAGAGATGTGCCATCAACCACGGCAATTGGTGGCTACACCTTC.

V gene TRBV4-2 combines with J gene TRBJ2-7, with 14 bases lining up with TRBD2. Per germline, CDR1 LGHNA and CDR2 YNFKEQ. The CDR3 totals 19 residues. The J segment lost 0 bases and the V segment lost 4 bases, leaving 11 bases of the junction unmatched. The CDR3 nucleotides read TGTGCCAGCAGCCCGATGGGGACTAGCGGGGGTGCTAGCTCCTACGAGCAGTACTTC. Translated, it gives CASSPMGTSGGASSYEQYF.

The sample holds a few counts of this clonotype. The chain uses TRBV29-1 and TRBJ1-2; perhaps TRBD1 as D (5 bases). V gave up 5 bases and J gave up 8 bases, with 9 bases separating them. CDR1 and CDR2 from the germline V gene are SQVTM and ANQGSEA. This CDR3 has 10 amino acids. The CDR3 bases are TGCAGCGTTTGGGGCCACGGCTACACCTTC. Residues: CSVWGHGYTF.

This clonotype has only one observation. The chain is built from TRBV20-1 and TRBJ2-1; 13 nucleotides line up with TRBD2. The CDR3 runs to 17 residues. With V trimmed by 0 bases and J by 5 bases, 7 bases remained unmatched. CDR1 is DFQATT, CDR2 SNEGSKA, per germline (reference sequence). The CDR3 coding sequence is TGCAGTGCTAGAGATATTACCGGACTAGCGGGGGACAATGAGCAGTTCTTC. This encodes CSARDITGLAGDNEQFF.

This chain uses TRBV20-1 with TRBJ2-1, with D uncertain. The CDR3 totals 11 residues. Trimming left V 6 bases short and J 6 bases short, with 9 bases between. The germline V gene has CDR1 DFQATT and CDR2 SNEGSKA (reference sequence). This chain's CDR3 is CSAPQINEQFF. CDR3 coding DNA: TGCAGTGCACCCCAAATCAATGAGCAGTTCTTC.

About this clonotype itself: An end of the junction does not agree with germline; a read error may underlie this. The chain recombines TRBV4-2 with TRBJ2-7, with D possibly being TRBD1 or TRBD2 (6 bases each). The V gene's germline CDR1 is LGHNA and CDR2 YNFKEQ. The CDR3 length is 14 residues. CDR3 loop: CASSQFGGPYEQYF. The CDR3 coding sequence is TGTGCCAGCAGCCAATTCGGGGGCCCCTATGAGCAGTACTTC.

By share, this clonotype counts as medium-sized. This chain uses TRBV11-2 with TRBJ1-2, with 7 bases lining up with TRBD1. This CDR3 is built from 15 residues. Germline CDR1 reads SGHAT; CDR2 reads FQNNGV. V lost 4 bases, J lost 4 bases, and 9 bases stayed unmatched. The CDR3, as DNA: TGTGCCAGCAGCTCAAACAGGGGCGCTTTCTATGGCTACACCTTC. Translation gives CASSSNRGAFYGYTF.

The genes are TRBV11-2 and TRBJ2-3; D might be TRBD1 or TRBD2, each matching 7 bases. This CDR3 comprises 14 residues. V dropped 5 bases and J dropped 5 bases, with 14 bases sitting between them. The germline V gene encodes CDR1 SGHAT and CDR2 FQNNGV. The DNA for the CDR3 is TGTGCCAGCAGCCCAGGGGGGGCCGTAGATACGCAGTATTTT. This translates into CASSPGGAVDTQYF.

This clonotype was found many times. With a much larger clone just one base away, this may be a read error. V is TRBV6-2 or TRBV6-3 and J is TRBJ2-1; D is unresolved. Trimming cost V 5 bases and J 7 bases, with 18 bases left between them. The CDR3 length is 15 residues. Germline lookup yields CDR1 MNHEY and CDR2 SVGEGT. CDR3 region: CASSHLGRRRNEQFF. The CDR3 region has the DNA TGTGCCAGCAGTCACTTAGGACGCAGGCGGAATGAGCAGTTCTTC.

CDR3 nucleotide sequence: TGCGCCAGCAGCTTGTCGACAGGGCCCTACGAGCAGTACTTC. Translating gives CASSLSTGPYEQYF. The rearrangement uses TRBV5-1 and TRBJ2-7, with TRBD1 identical over 7 bases. Germline V CDR1 and CDR2: SGHRS, YFSETQ. The trim removed 1 base at V and 2 bases at J, leaving 3 bases unmatched. This CDR3 contains 14 residues.

As concerns this clonotype: The junction departs from the called germline gene at one end, perhaps through a read error. The V call is TRBV5-1, the J call TRBJ1-6, with D tentatively TRBD1 (5 bases). There are 14 residues in the CDR3. Germline-derived CDR1 and CDR2 are SGHRS and YFSETQ. The CDR3 bases are TGCGCCAGCAGCTTCGAAGGGGATAATTCCCCCCTCCACTTT. Translating it yields CASSFEGDNSPLHF.

The rearrangement uses TRBV15 and TRBJ1-2; no clear D. Trimming shortened V by 4 bases and J by 0 bases, and 6 bases separated the two germline ends. There are 13 residues in the CDR3. Germline values: CDR1 LNHNV, CDR2 YYDKDF (reference sequence). The CDR3 sequence is CATSTRANYGYTF. The DNA of the CDR3 is TGTGCCACCAGCACCAGAGCTAACTATGGCTACACCTTC.